This T cell receptor beta chain was found in a study of CD8+CD57+ T cells in acquired aplastic anemia. Study-wide background: Quantities of DNA derived from sorted CD4+ and CD8+ cells averaged 3.2 ug. CD4+ reads averaged roughly 11 million in healthy donors. Study results and limitations: Patients did not significantly differ from controls in CD8+ Simpson's diversity. The number of CD8+ CDR3 sequences shared by patients and controls was approximately 31.

Both TCR beta VDJ combination and CDR3 sequence profiling were carried out. Genomic DNA was the template for this profiling. TCRdb re-called the reads through MiXCR, storing one row per CDR3 protein. The sample lists approximately 380,000 distinct CDR3 sequences, around 68% seen once, with approximately 4% in the top ten. The germline CDR1 and CDR2 sequences are SGHAT and FQDESV (reference sequence). The CDR3 loop spans 15 amino acids. V lost 5 bases to trimming and J lost 7 bases; unmatched junction nucleotides: 6. This clonotype showed up many times. Antigen: not known. The receptor was isolated from a human donor in good health, serving as a control. The sample was sorted CD4+, CD8+, or CD8+CD57+ T cells (not recorded which) from PBMCs. The chain joins TRBV11-1 to TRBJ1-4; 11 nucleotides match TRBD1. The CDR3 coding sequence is TGTGCCAGCAGCACCGGACAGGGGGCTTCTGAAAAACTGTTTTTT. Translating gives CASSTGQGASEKLFF.